The rows below give T cell receptor beta chains drawn from one sample of a study of OX40 agonist ivuxolimab in advanced cancers. The repertoire was sequenced with immunoSEQ multiplex PCR; TCRdb's copy has only in-frame clones and lacks some. Of about 85,000 clones in the sample, roughly 85% are singletons; the top ten hold less than 2%. The material was CD4+ or CD8+ T cells sorted from blood, obtained in a trial of the OX40 agonist ivuxolimab. The receptor source for this set is an adult with an advanced solid tumor such as melanoma, head and neck, liver or kidney cancer. Both conserved end residues are part of each CDR3. A D gene is named only where the DNA matches it firmly.

V: TRBV28
D: TRBD1
J: TRBJ1-2
CDR3: CASSPGQGSYGYTF

V: TRBV6-5
D: NA
J: TRBJ2-5
CDR3: CASSTPGPGTQYF

V: TRBV6-1
D: TRBD1
J: TRBJ2-1
CDR3: CASSEGQGSYNEQFF

V: TRBV6-6
D: NA
J: TRBJ1-3
CDR3: CASSYGRTAGGTIYF

V: TRBV28
D: NA
J: TRBJ1-5
CDR3: CASGGRVPQPQHF

V: TRBV19
D: TRBD1
J: TRBJ2-5
CDR3: CASSIGLAGGQETQYF

V: TRBV23-1
D: NA
J: TRBJ2-1
CDR3: CASSQPGLSPGNEQFF

V: TRBV7-6
D: TRBD1
J: TRBJ1-1
CDR3: CASSPLGRGRGNTEAFF

V: TRBV19
D: TRBD1
J: TRBJ1-1
CDR3: CASQTQGGTEAFF

V: TRBV19
D: TRBD2
J: TRBJ2-5
CDR3: CASSIGGGQETQYF

V: TRBV6-6
D: TRBD1
J: TRBJ2-1
CDR3: CASSFLTGYEQFF

V: TRBV6-5
D: NA
J: TRBJ2-1
CDR3: CASSYPRTVPGNEQFF

V: TRBV7-8
D: TRBD1
J: TRBJ2-1
CDR3: CASRLMRTGKGEQFF

V: TRBV2
D: TRBD1
J: TRBJ2-3
CDR3: CASSEVGQGDSDTQYF

V: TRBV6-5
D: NA
J: TRBJ1-2
CDR3: CASMQVDYGYTF

V: TRBV6-5
D: NA
J: TRBJ2-1
CDR3: CASSRTGSSYNEQFF

V: TRBV18
D: TRBD1
J: TRBJ2-7
CDR3: CASSPGQVVLSEQYF

V: TRBV2
D: NA
J: TRBJ2-7
CDR3: CASRSTLYSYEQYF

V: TRBV6-1
D: TRBD1
J: TRBJ1-2
CDR3: CASSLTGANYGYTF

V: TRBV6-5
D: TRBD2
J: TRBJ2-5
CDR3: CASSSGRQETQYF

V: TRBV10-3
D: NA
J: TRBJ1-2
CDR3: CATESGPTRVYTF

V: TRBV7-9
D: TRBD2
J: TRBJ2-2
CDR3: CASSLSLAGGDGELFF

V: TRBV27
D: NA
J: TRBJ1-1
CDR3: CASSITMRTEAFF

V: TRBV4-3
D: TRBD1
J: TRBJ1-1
CDR3: CASSQDGQGRAFF

V: TRBV18
D: NA
J: TRBJ1-4
CDR3: CASSPTARENEKLFF

V: TRBV5-6
D: NA
J: TRBJ2-2
CDR3: CASTLRGTFAGELFF

V: TRBV7-9
D: TRBD2
J: TRBJ2-1
CDR3: CASSRGGGTTHNEQFF

V: TRBV30
D: TRBD1
J: TRBJ1-1
CDR3: CAWRDRVDTEAFF

V: TRBV6-1
D: NA
J: TRBJ1-3
CDR3: CASSESQQSGGTIYF

V: TRBV18
D: TRBD2
J: TRBJ2-5
CDR3: CASSASGGAETQYF

V: TRBV2
D: TRBD2
J: TRBJ2-4
CDR3: CASREAGGNIQYF

V: TRBV5-1
D: NA
J: TRBJ2-2
CDR3: CASSLEGERAGELFF

V: TRBV4-2
D: NA
J: TRBJ2-3
CDR3: CASSQGLPDTQYF

V: TRBV30
D: NA
J: TRBJ1-5
CDR3: CAWSVRGSQPQHF

V: TRBV7-2
D: NA
J: TRBJ1-5
CDR3: CASSLNSGTHQPQHF

V: TRBV2
D: TRBD1
J: TRBJ1-1
CDR3: CASRGQGLTEAFF

V: TRBV30
D: NA
J: TRBJ2-5
CDR3: CAWSVWEETQYF

V: TRBV29-1
D: NA
J: TRBJ2-5
CDR3: CSVEVGETQYF

V: TRBV7-8
D: NA
J: TRBJ2-6
CDR3: CASSFLGRSSGANVLTF

V: TRBV30
D: TRBD1
J: TRBJ1-4
CDR3: CAWSAKTGGGEKLFF

V: TRBV27
D: NA
J: TRBJ2-3
CDR3: CASSLLRGLSTDTQYF

V: TRBV2
D: NA
J: TRBJ2-5
CDR3: CASRQTGYQETQYF

V: TRBV5-4
D: TRBD1
J: TRBJ2-3
CDR3: CASSGQGTDTQYF

V: TRBV6-1
D: NA
J: TRBJ1-5
CDR3: CASRGTQTQPQHF

V: TRBV30
D: NA
J: TRBJ1-2
CDR3: CAWSVPSGWSGGYTF

V: TRBV29-1
D: TRBD1
J: TRBJ2-1
CDR3: CSVERDRDNEQFF

V: TRBV5-1
D: TRBD1
J: TRBJ2-7
CDR3: CASSLGGTGGSYEQYF

V: TRBV9
D: TRBD1
J: TRBJ1-1
CDR3: CASSETGQKNTEAFF

V: TRBV2
D: NA
J: TRBJ1-2
CDR3: CASRDRWSYTF

V: TRBV6-1
D: NA
J: TRBJ1-1
CDR3: CASSESGGSIEAFF